This T cell receptor (beta chain) was documented in a study of cytomegalovirus exposure and HLA in healthy donors. Vbeta (60) and Jbeta (13) primers were used in the PCR. Repertoires were generated with immunoSEQ multiplex PCR, while TCRdb's copy carries only in-frame clones and drops some. The sample lists roughly 170,000 clones, less than 90% seen once, with under 1.1% in the top ten. Study-wide results and limits: A few of the chains that were CMV-associated were confirmed in vitro to be specific for CMV antigens. Reported performance of the classifier showed diagnosis of cytomegalovirus status with high specificity and sensitivity. The authors later linked a missense DCLRE1C variant to TCR beta V- and J-gene trimming. Some TCR beta chains (around 180 of them) were listed as cytomegalovirus-associated.

About this clone: Its cognate antigen is unknown.

This CDR3 has 17 residues. V was clipped by 0 bases and J by 1 base; unmatched bases: 7. The V gene's germline CDR1 is SGHAT and CDR2 FQNNGV. The sequencing input was PBMCs. This sequence was found in a man younger than 40 in good health and CMV-seronegative. The V and J genes are TRBV11-2 and TRBJ2-3; 7 bases agree with TRBD2. CDR3 region: CASSLDEERDGTDTQYF. CDR3 bases: TGTGCCAGCAGCTTAGACGAGGAGCGGGACGGCACAGATACGCAGTATTTT.